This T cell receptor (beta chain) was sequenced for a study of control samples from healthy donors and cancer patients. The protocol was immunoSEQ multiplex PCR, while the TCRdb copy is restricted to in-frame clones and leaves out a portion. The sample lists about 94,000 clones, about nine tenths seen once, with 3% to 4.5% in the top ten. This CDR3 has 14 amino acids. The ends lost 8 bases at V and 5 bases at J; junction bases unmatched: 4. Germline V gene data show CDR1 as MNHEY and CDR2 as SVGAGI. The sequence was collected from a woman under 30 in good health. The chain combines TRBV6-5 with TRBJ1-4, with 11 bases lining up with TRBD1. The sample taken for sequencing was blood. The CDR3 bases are TGTGCCAGCCGATGGACAGGGGGCAATGAAAAACTGTTTTTT. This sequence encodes CASRWTGGNEKLFF.